What follows describes a single TCR beta chain. The CDR3 consists of 17 residues. CDR1 is SEHNR and CDR2 is FQNEAQ in the germline V gene (reference sequence). Trimming took 1 base from V and 0 from J, leaving 13 bases between them. This table comes from immunoSEQ multiplex PCR, and its TCRdb copy is limited to in-frame clones, with some not included. This table holds 35,000 to 50,000 clones, about 90% found once. The data stem from a study of T cell changes during pregnancy in multiple sclerosis. The sequenced sample was CD4+ T cells from peripheral blood mononuclear cells, obtained after pregnancy. The clonotype comes from a female donor in good health, enrolled as a control in a pregnancy study. The chain combines TRBV7-9 with TRBJ2-1; no firm D call. CDR3 in amino acids: CASSLDYYPNSYNEQFF. The CDR3 DNA follows: TGTGCCAGCAGCTTAGATTACTACCCGAACTCCTACAATGAGCAGTTCTTC.